This T cell receptor beta chain was sequenced during a study of beta chain features in type 1 diabetes. Study-wide results and caveats: Moderately but significantly shorter TCRB CDR3s were found in Type 1 diabetes patients in all four CD4+ subsets. Unsettled here was the matter of whether HLA type influences TCRB rearrangement. More deletions and fewer insertions at VDJ junctions were found in patients with type 1 diabetes.

This clone occurred a few times. Its matching antigen is unknown. This CDR3 is built from 12 residues. V lost 1 base and J lost 3, with 6 bases in between. Germline V gene sequence: CDR1 GTSNPN, CDR2 SVGIG (reference sequence). Expressed TCRB transcripts got sequenced, as all isolated RNA was reverse transcribed. Method: immunoSEQ multiplex PCR; TCRdb's copy keeps in-frame clones and lacks some. The data contain around 500,000 clones, over 25% of them singletons. The sequence derives from a man younger than 35 in good health. The specimen was naive CD4+ T cells from blood. The chain combines TRBV30 with TRBJ1-1, with D unresolved. CDR3 coding DNA: TGTGCCTGGAGTGCCCGGGACACTGAAGCTTTCTTT. The encoded protein is CAWSARDTEAFF.